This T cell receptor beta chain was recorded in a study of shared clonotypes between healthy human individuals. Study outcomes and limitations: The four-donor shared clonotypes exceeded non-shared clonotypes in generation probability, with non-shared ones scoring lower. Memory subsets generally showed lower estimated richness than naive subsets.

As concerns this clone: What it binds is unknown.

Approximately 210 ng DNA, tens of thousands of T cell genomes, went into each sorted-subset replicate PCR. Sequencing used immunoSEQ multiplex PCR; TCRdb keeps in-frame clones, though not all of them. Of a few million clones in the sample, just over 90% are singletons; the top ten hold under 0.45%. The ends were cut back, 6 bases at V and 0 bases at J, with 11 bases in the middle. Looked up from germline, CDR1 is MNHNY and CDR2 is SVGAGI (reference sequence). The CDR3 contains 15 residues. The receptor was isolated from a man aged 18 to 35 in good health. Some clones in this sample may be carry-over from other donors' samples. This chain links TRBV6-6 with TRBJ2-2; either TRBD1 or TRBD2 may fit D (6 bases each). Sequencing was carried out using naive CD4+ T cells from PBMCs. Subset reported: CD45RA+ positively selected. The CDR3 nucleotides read TGTGCCAGCAGCGCCCGGGGGCCGAACACCGGGGAGCTGTTTTTT. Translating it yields CASSARGPNTGELFF.